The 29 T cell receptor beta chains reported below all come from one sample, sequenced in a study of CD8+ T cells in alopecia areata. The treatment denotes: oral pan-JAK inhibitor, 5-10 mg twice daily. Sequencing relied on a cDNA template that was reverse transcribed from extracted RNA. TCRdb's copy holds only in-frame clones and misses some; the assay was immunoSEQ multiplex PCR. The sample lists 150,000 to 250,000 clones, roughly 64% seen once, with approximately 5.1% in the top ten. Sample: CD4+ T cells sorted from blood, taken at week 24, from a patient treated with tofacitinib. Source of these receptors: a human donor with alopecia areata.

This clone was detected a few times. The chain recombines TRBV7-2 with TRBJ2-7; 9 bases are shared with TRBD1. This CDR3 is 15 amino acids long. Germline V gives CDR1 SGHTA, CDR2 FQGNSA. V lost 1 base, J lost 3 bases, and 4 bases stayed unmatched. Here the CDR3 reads CASSLVDRGYYEQYF. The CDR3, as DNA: TGTGCCAGCAGCTTAGTAGACAGGGGGTACTACGAGCAGTACTTC. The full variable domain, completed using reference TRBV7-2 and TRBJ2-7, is GAGVSQSPSNKVTEKGKDVELRCDPISGHTALYWYRQSLGQGLEFLIYFQGNSAPDKSGLPSDRFSAERTGGSVSTLTIQRTQQEDSAVYLCASSLVDRGYYEQYFGPGTRLTVT.

This chain's CDR3 is CSGGVRGGTDTQYF. The CDR3 DNA reads TGCAGCGGGGGAGTGCGTGGGGGCACAGATACGCAGTATTTT. The chain links TRBV29-1 to TRBJ2-3; D is possibly TRBD2 (5 bases). CDR1 SQVTM and CDR2 ANQGSEA come from the germline V gene. V dropped 7 bases and J dropped 1 base, with 15 bases sitting between them. This CDR3 contains 14 residues.

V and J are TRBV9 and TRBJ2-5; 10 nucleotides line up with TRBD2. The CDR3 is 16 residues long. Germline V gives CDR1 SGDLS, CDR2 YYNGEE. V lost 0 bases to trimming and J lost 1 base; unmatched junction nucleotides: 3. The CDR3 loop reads CASSVALAGAQETQYF. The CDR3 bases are TGTGCCAGCAGCGTAGCCCTAGCGGGGGCCCAAGAGACCCAGTACTTC.

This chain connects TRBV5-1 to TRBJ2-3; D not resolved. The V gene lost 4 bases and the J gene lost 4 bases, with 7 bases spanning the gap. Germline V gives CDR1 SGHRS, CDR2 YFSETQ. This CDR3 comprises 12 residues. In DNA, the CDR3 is TGCGCCAGCAGCGGTTCGTCAGATACGCAGTATTTT. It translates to CASSGSSDTQYF.

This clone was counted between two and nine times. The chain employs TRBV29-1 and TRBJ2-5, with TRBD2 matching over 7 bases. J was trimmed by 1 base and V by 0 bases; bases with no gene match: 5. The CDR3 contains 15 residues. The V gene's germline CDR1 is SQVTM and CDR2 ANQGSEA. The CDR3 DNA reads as TGCAGCGTTGAAGATCGGGCTAGCGGCCAAGAGACCCAGTACTTC. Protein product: CSVEDRASGQETQYF.

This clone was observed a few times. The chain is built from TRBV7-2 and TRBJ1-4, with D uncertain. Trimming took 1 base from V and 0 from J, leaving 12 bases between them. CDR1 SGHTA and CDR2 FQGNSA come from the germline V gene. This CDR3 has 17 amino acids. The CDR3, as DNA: TGTGCCAGCAGCTTAGTCTCTCCGGATCCAACTAATGAAAAACTGTTTTTT. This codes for CASSLVSPDPTNEKLFF.

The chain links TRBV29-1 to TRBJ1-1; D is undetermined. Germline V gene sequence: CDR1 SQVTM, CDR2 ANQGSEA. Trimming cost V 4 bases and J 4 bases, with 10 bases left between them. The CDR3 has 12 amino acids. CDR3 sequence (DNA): TGCAGCGTTGCCCCCAGTAGCACTGAAGCTTTCTTT. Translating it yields CSVAPSSTEAFF.

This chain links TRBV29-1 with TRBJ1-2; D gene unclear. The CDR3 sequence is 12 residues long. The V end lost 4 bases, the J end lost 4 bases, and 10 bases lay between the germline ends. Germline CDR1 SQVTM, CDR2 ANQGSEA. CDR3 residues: CSVGAATYGYTF. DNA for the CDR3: TGCAGCGTTGGGGCGGCAACCTATGGCTACACCTTC.

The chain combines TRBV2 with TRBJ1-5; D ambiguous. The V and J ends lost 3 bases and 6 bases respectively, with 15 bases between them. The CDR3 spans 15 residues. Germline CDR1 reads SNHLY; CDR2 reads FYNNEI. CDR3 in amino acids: CASSDGDGLFQPQHF. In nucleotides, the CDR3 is TGTGCCAGCAGTGACGGGGATGGCCTATTTCAGCCCCAGCATTTT.

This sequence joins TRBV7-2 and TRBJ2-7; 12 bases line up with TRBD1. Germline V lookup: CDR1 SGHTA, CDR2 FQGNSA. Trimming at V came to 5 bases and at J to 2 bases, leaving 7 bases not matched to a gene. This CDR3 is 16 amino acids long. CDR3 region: CASSGRDRGLTYEQYF. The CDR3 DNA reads TGTGCCAGCAGCGGGAGGGACAGGGGGCTTACCTACGAGCAGTACTTC.

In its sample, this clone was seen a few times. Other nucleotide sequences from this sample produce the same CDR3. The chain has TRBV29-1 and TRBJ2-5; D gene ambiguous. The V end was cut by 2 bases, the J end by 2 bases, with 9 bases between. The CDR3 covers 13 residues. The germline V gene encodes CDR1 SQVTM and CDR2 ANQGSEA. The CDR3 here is CSVEWQPQETQYF. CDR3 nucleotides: TGCAGCGTTGAATGGCAGCCTCAAGAGACCCAGTACTTC.

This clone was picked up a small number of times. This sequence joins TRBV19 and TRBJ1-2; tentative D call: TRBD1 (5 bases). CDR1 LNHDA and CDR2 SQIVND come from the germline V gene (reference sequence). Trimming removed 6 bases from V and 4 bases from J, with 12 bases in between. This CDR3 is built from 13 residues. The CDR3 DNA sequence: TGTGCCAGTAGCGACCGGGACGGCTATGGCTACACCTTC. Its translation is CASSDRDGYGYTF.

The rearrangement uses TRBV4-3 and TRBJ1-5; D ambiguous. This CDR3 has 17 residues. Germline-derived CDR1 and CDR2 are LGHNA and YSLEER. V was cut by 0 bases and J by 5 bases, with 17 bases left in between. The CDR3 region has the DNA TGCGCCAGCAGCCAAGATGTCCACGGGAGGGCGGATCAGCCCCAGCATTTT. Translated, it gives CASSQDVHGRADQPQHF.

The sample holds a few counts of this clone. CDR3 sequence: CASTNRGYGYTF. In DNA, the CDR3 is TGTGCCAGCACTAACAGGGGCTACGGCTACACCTTC. V gene TRBV6-5 combines with J gene TRBJ1-2; 7 bases agree with TRBD1. Germline loops: CDR1 MNHEY, CDR2 SVGAGI. After removal of 7 bases from V and 8 bases from J, the junction contained 7 bases not matched to a gene. The CDR3 consists of 12 residues.

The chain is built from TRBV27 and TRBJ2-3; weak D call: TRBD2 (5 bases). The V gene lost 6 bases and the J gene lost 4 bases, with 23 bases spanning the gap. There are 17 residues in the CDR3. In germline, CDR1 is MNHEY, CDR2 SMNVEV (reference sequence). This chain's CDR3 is CASRNLFLGFGADTQYF. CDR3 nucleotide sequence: TGTGCCAGCAGAAACTTGTTCCTAGGGTTCGGGGCAGATACGCAGTATTTT.

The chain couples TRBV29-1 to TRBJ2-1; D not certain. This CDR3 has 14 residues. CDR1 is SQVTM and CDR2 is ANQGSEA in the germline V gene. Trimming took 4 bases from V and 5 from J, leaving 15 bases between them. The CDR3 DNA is TGCAGCGTTGCTACAATGCGTAAGGACAATGAGCAGTTCTTC. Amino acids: CSVATMRKDNEQFF.

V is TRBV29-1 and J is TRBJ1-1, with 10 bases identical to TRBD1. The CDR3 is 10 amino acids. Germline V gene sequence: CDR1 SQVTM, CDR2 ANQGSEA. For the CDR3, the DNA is TGCAGGGCGGACAGGGGGATGACTTTCTTT. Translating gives CRADRGMTFF. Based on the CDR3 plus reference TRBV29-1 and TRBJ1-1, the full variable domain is SAVISQKPSRDICQRGTSLTIQCQVDSQVTMMFWYRQQPGQSLTLIATANQGSEATYESGFVIDKFPISRPNLTFSTLTVSNMSPEDSSIYLCRADRGMTFFGQGTRLTVV.

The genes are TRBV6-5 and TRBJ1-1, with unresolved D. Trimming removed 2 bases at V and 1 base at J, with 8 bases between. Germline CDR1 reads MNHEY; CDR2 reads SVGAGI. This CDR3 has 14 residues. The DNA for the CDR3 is TGTGCCAGCAGTTACGAGGCAGCGAACACTGAAGCTTTCTTT. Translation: CASSYEAANTEAFF.

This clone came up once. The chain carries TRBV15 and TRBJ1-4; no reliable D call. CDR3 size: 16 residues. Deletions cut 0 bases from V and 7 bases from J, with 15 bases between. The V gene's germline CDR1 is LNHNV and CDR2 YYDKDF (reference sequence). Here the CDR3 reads CATSRDKMGGGEKLFF. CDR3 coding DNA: TGTGCCACCAGCAGAGATAAAATGGGAGGAGGTGAAAAACTGTTTTTT.

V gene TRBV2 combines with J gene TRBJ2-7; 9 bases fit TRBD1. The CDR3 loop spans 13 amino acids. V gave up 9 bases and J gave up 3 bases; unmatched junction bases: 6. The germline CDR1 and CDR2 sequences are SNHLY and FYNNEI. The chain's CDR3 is CASGRDRDYEQYF. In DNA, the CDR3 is TGTGCCAGTGGCCGGGACAGGGACTACGAGCAGTACTTC.

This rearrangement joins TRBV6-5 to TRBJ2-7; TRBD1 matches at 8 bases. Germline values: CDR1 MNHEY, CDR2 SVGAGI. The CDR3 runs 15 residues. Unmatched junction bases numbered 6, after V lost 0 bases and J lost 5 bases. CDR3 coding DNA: TGTGCCAGCAGTTACTCTGGACAGGGATTTGACGAGCAGTACTTC. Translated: CASSYSGQGFDEQYF.

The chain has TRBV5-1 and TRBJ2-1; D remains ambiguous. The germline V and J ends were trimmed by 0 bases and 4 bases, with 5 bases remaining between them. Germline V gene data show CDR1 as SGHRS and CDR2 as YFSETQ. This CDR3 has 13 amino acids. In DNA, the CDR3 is TGCGCCAGCAGCTTGGCTTTATACAATGAGCAGTTCTTC. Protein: CASSLALYNEQFF. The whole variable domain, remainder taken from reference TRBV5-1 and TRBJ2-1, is KAGVTQTPRYLIKTRGQQVTLSCSPISGHRSVSWYQQTPGQGLQFLFEYFSETQRNKGNFPGRFSGRQFSNSRSEMNVSTLELGDSALYLCASSLALYNEQFFGPGTRLTVL.

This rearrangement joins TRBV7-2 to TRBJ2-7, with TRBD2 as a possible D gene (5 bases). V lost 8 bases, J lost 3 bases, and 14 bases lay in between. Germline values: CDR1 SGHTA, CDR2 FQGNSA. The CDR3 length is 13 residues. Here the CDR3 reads CASRLAISYEQYF. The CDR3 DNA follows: TGTGCCAGCCGGCTAGCTATCAGCTACGAGCAGTACTTC. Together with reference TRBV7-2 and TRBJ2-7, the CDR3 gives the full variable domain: GAGVSQSPSNKVTEKGKDVELRCDPISGHTALYWYRQSLGQGLEFLIYFQGNSAPDKSGLPSDRFSAERTGGSVSTLTIQRTQQEDSAVYLCASRLAISYEQYFGPGTRLTVT.

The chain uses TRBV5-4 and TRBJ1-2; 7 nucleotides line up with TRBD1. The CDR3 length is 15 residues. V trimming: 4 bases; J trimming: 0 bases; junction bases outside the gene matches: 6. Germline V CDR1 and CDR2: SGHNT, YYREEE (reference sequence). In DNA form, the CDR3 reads TGTGCCAGCAGCCCACTGCAGGGGGCTAACTATGGCTACACCTTC. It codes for CASSPLQGANYGYTF.

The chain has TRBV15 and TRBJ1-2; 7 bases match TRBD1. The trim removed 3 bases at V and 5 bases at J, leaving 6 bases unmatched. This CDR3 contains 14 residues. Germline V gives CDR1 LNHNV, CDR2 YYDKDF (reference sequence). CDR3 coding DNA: TGTGCCACCAGCAGTGACAGGGACTTTTATGGCTACACCTTC. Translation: CATSSDRDFYGYTF. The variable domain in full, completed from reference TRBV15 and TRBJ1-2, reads DAMVIQNPRYQVTQFGKPVTLSCSQTLNHNVMYWYQQKSSQAPKLLFHYYDKDFNNEADTPDNFQSRRPNTSFCFLDIRSPGLGDTAMYLCATSSDRDFYGYTFGSGTRLTVV.

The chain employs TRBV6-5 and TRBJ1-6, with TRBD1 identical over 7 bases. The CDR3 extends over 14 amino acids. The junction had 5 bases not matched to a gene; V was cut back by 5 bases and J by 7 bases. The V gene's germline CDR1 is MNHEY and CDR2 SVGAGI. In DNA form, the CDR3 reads TGTGCCAGCAGTGTCCGGGACAGAAATTCACCCCTCCACTTT. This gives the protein CASSVRDRNSPLHF.

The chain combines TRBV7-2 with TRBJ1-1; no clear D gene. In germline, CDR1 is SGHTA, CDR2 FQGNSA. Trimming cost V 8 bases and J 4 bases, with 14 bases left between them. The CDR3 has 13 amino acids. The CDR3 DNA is TGTGCCAGCGGAGACCTGGTTTTCACTGAAGCTTTCTTT. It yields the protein CASGDLVFTEAFF. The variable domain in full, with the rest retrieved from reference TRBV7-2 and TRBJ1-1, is GAGVSQSPSNKVTEKGKDVELRCDPISGHTALYWYRQSLGQGLEFLIYFQGNSAPDKSGLPSDRFSAERTGGSVSTLTIQRTQQEDSAVYLCASGDLVFTEAFFGQGTRLTVV.

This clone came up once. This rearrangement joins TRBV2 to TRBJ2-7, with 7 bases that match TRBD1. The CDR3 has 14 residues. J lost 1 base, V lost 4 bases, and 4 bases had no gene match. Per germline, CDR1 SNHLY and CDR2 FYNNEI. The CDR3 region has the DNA TGTGCCAGCAGTGGAGGCAGGGGGTCCTACGAGCAGTACTTC. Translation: CASSGGRGSYEQYF.

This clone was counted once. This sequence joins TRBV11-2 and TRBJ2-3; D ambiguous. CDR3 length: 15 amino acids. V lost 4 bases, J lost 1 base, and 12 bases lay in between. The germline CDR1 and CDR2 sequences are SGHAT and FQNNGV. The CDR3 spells CASSSEIARTDTQYF. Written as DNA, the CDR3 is TGTGCCAGCAGCTCCGAGATAGCCCGCACAGATACGCAGTATTTT.